This entry is about one T cell receptor beta chain. The antigen is undetermined. Assay: immunoSEQ multiplex PCR; the TCRdb copy retains only in-frame clones and omits some. The data hold fewer than 50,000 clones, with approximately 81% observed a single time. Single viable CD3+CD4+CD8-CD45RO+ cells were sorted as the memory CD4+ T cells. This sample was taken from a study of memory CD4+ T cells and cytomegalovirus serostatus. Whole-study findings and limits: CD4+ memory repertoires contained about two fifths of the roughly 160 reported CMV TCRbeta sequences.

CDR3 length: 16 amino acids. Germline V lookup: CDR1 LNHDA, CDR2 SQIVND (reference sequence). V lost 9 bases to trimming and J lost 0 bases, with 18 bases between them. This sequence was found in an adult in good health and CMV-seronegative. Sequenced material: memory CD4+ T cells from blood. The chain joins TRBV19 to TRBJ1-5; D possibly corresponds to TRBD1 (5 bases). CDR3 sequence: CASLRTFGYSNQPQHF. The CDR3 coding sequence is TGTGCCAGCTTACGGACATTTGGTTATAGCAATCAGCCCCAGCATTTT.